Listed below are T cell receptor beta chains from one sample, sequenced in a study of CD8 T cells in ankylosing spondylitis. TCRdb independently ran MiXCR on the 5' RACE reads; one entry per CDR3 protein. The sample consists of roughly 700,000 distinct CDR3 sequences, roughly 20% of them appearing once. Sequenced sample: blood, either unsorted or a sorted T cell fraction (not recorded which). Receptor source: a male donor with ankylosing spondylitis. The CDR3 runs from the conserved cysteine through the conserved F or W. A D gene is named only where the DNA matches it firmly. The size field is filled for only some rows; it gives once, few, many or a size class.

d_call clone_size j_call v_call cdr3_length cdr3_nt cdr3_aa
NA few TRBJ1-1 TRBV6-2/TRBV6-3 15 TGTGCCAGCAGTCCCTCCCAGGACCCGAACACTGAAGCTTTCTTT CASSPSQDPNTEAFF
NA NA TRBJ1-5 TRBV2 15 TGTGCCAGCAGTGGAGGGCGCGGGACGGGTCAGCCCCAGCATTTT CASSGGRGTGQPQHF
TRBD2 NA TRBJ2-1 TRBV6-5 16 TGTGCCAGCAGTTACTCGGGTGGGACTACGGCAATTGAGCAGTTCTTC CASSYSGGTTAIEQFF
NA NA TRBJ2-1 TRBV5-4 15 TGTGCCAGCAGGACGCCTTTGAGCTCCTACAATGAGCAGTTCTTC CASRTPLSSYNEQFF
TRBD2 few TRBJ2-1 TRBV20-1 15 TGCAGTGCTAGGCCGGGACTAGCGGGGGACAATGAGCAGTTCTTC CSARPGLAGDNEQFF
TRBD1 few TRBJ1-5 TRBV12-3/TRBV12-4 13 TGTGCCAGCAATATACAGGGGGTTCAGCCCCAGCATTTT CASNIQGVQPQHF
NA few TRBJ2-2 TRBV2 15 TGTGCCAGCACCATACTGGGGGGGAACACCGGGGAGCTGTTTTTT CASTILGGNTGELFF
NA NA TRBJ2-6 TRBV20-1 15 TGCAGTGCTAGAGACCCAGCCTCTGGGGCCAACGTCCTGACTTTC CSARDPASGANVLTF
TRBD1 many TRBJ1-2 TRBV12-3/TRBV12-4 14 TGTGCCAGCAGTCCAAGACAGGGACTTTATGGCTACACCTTC CASSPRQGLYGYTF
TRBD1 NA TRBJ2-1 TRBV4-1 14 TGCGCCAGCAGCCAAGGCGGGACAGGCGATAGGCAGTTCTTC CASSQGGTGDRQFF
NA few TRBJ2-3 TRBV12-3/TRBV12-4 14 TGTGCCAGCAGCCCCGGCCATAACACAGATACGCAGTATTTT CASSPGHNTDTQYF
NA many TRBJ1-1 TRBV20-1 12 TGCAGTGCTAGAAGGGGGAACACTGAAGCTTTCTTT CSARRGNTEAFF
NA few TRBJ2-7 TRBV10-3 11 TGTGCCGTAGGTACTAGTGTCGAGCAGTACTTC CAVGTSVEQYF
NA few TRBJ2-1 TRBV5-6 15 TGTGCCAGCAGCCCCACAGACCCGCCGGACAATGAGCAGTTCTTC CASSPTDPPDNEQFF
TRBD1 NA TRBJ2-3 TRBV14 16 TGTGCCAGCAGTCAACTGGGACAGGGTGTCACAGATACGCAGTATTTT CASSQLGQGVTDTQYF
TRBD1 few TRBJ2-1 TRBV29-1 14 TGCAGCGTTGAACCGACAGGGGGTCTCAATGAGCAGTTCTTC CSVEPTGGLNEQFF
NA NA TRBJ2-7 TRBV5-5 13 TGTGCCAGCAGCTTGGTGTCCACGGGCGAGCAGTACTTC CASSLVSTGEQYF
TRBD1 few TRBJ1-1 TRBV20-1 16 TGCAGTGCTAGACTCAGACCTTGGACAGGGGATTTTGAAGCTTTCTTT CSARLRPWTGDFEAFF
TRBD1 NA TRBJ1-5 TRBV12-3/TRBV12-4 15 TGTGCCAGCAGCCGAGGGACAGAAAAAAATCAGCCCCAGCATTTT CASSRGTEKNQPQHF
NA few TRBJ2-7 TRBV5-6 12 TGTGCCAGCAGCTTGGGGGTTGGGATTCCGGATTTC CASSLGVGIPDF
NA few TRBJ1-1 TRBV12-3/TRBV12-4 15 TGTGCCAGCAGTTTTAGCCCGGTGCGGTTTACTGAAGCTTTCTTT CASSFSPVRFTEAFF
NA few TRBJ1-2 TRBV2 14 TGTGCCAGCAGTGAGGGGTTTCTGGACTATGGCTACACCTTC CASSEGFLDYGYTF
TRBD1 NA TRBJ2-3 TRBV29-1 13 TGCAGTTTTAGACAGGGGGCGAGAGATACGCAGTATTTT CSFRQGARDTQYF
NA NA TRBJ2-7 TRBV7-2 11 TGTGCCAGCAGCACCTACTACGAGCAGTACTTC CASSTYYEQYF
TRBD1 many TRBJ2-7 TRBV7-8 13 TGTGCCAGCAGGGGCAGGGGGAGTGGGGAGCAGTACTTC CASRGRGSGEQYF
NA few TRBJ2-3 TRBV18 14 TGTGCCAGCTCATCGACGGGGATATCAGATACGCAGTATTTT CASSSTGISDTQYF
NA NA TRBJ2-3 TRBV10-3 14 TGTGCCATCAGTCGGGGGACTAGCACAGATACGCAGTATTTT CAISRGTSTDTQYF
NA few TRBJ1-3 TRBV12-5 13 TGTGCTAGTGGTTTAGGAACCGGAAACACCATATATTTT CASGLGTGNTIYF
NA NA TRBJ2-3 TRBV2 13 TGTGCCAGCAAGGGGGAGGGCACAGATACGCAGTATTTT CASKGEGTDTQYF
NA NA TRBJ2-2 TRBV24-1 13 TGTGCCACCAGTGCTTGGGACACCGGGGAGCTGTTTTTT CATSAWDTGELFF
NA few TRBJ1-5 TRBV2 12 TGTGCCAGCAGTGGGAGCAAGCAGCCCCAGCATTTT CASSGSKQPQHF
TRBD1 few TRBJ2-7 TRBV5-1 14 TGCGCCAGCAGCCCGGGACAGGGGTCAGTCGAGCAGTACTTC CASSPGQGSVEQYF
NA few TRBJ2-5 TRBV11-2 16 TGTGCCAGCAGCTTAGGGCTATGGACCCACCAAGAGACCCAGTACTTC CASSLGLWTHQETQYF
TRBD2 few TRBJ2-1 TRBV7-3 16 TGTGCCAGCAGCCCGCCTAGCGGGGCACCGATCCATGAGCAGTTCTTC CASSPPSGAPIHEQFF
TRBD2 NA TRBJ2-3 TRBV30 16 TGTGCCTGGAGTGGTGTAGCGGGGCGTAGCACAGATACGCAGTATTTT CAWSGVAGRSTDTQYF
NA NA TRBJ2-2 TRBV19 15 TGTGCCAGTAGTCCGCGGACCCCTAGCGCCGGGGAGCTGTTTTTT CASSPRTPSAGELFF
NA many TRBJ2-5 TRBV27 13 TGTGCCAGCAGTTTATCGTGGGAAGGGGCCCAGTACTTC CASSLSWEGAQYF
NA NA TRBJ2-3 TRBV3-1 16 TGTGCCAGCAGCCAAGAGATTAGCTCAGGGACAGATACGCAGTATTTT CASSQEISSGTDTQYF
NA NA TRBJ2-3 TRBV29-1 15 TGCAGCGTTGAAGGTGGGAGAGGGACCACAGATACGCAGTATTTT CSVEGGRGTTDTQYF
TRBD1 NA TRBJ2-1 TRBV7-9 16 TGTGCCAGCAGCTCGAGTACAGGGGGTCAATACAATGAGCAGTTCTTC CASSSSTGGQYNEQFF
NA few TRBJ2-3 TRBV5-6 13 TGTGCCAGCAGCTTGGTAACGGGGGATACGCAGTATTTT CASSLVTGDTQYF
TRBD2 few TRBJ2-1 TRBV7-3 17 TGTGCCAGCAGCTTAACGGGCGGGAGGCCCTGGTACAATGAGCAGTTCTTC CASSLTGGRPWYNEQFF
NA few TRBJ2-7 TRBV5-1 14 TGCGCCAGCAGCTCCACAGGGAACTCCTACGAGCAGTACTTC CASSSTGNSYEQYF
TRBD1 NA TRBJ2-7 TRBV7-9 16 TGTGCCAGCAGCTTAGGTGGGACAGGGACGAGGAACGAGCAGTACTTC CASSLGGTGTRNEQYF
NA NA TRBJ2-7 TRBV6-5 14 TGTGCCAGCAGTTACTCGAGCCATCACCTCGAGCAGTACTTC CASSYSSHHLEQYF
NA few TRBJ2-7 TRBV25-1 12 TGTGCCACCTACCAAGGACGTTACGAGCAGTACTTC CATYQGRYEQYF
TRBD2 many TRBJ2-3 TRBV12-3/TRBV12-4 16 TGTGCCAGCAGTCCAGGGACTAGGGGGTTCACAGATACGCAGTATTTT CASSPGTRGFTDTQYF
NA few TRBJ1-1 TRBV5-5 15 TGTGCCAGCAGCCAGGGCGGGGGCGTCTACACTGAAGCTTTCTTT CASSQGGGVYTEAFF